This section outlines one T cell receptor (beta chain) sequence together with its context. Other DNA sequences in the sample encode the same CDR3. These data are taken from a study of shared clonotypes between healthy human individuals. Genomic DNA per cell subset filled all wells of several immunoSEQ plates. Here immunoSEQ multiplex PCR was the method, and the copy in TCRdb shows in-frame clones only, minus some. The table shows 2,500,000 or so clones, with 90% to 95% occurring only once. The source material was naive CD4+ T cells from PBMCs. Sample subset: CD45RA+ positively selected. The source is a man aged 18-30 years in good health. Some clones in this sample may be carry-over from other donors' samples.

The CDR3 sequence is CASSEGGLSYEQYF. CDR3 nucleotides: TGTGCCAGCAGTGAAGGGGGACTCTCCTACGAGCAGTACTTC. V and J are TRBV6-1 and TRBJ2-7, with a tentative D call TRBD2 (6 bases). Trimming took 1 base from V and 0 from J, leaving 7 bases between them. CDR3 size: 14 residues. Looked up from germline, CDR1 is MNHNS and CDR2 is SASEGT.